This T cell receptor (beta chain) was profiled in a study of CD8 T cells in Susac syndrome. Study-wide findings and caveats: An acknowledgment was made by the study that its TCR sequencing and HLA analysis involved relatively few individuals.

In the multiple sclerosis control group, patients were treatment-naive and had stable or active relapsing-remitting disease. Bulk CD8+ and CD4+ cells came from magnetic negative isolation; CD8+ TEMRA by FACS. As concerns this clonotype: The target antigen is unknown.

CDR1 and CDR2 from the germline V gene are GTSNPN and SVGIG (reference sequence). Trimming pared 1 base from V and 2 bases from J, leaving 10 bases between. This CDR3 region has 14 residues. Reverse transcription of about 0.5 to 1 ug RNA used random hexamers. TCRdb ran MiXCR on the immunoSEQ multiplex PCR reads and lists one entry per CDR3 protein. The sample has roughly 120,000 distinct CDR3 sequences, around 94% seen once. This TCR came from a human donor with multiple sclerosis. Sequencing was carried out using CD4+ T cells from PBMCs. V usage is TRBV30 and J usage is TRBJ2-3; D remains ambiguous. CDR3 region: CAWSGGDHTDTQYF. The CDR3 coding sequence is TGTGCCTGGAGTGGTGGGGATCACACAGATACGCAGTATTTT.